Listed below are T cell receptor beta chains from one sample, sequenced in a study of CD8 T cells in ankylosing spondylitis. TCRdb used MiXCR to reprocess the 5' RACE reads, holding one entry per CDR3 protein. The sample has 250,000 to 350,000 distinct CDR3 sequences, about a fifth seen once; the top ten hold under 4%. Source material: blood, either unsorted or a sorted T cell fraction (not recorded which). These receptors were collected from a female donor with ankylosing spondylitis or in good health (not recorded which). The CDR3 runs from the conserved cysteine through the conserved F or W. D genes are given only for firm matches. Only part of the rows carry a size: once, few, many, or a class if the clone is expanded.

clone_size	d_call	v_call	cdr3_length	j_call	cdr3_nt	cdr3_aa
many	.	TRBV20-1	13	TRBJ2-3	TGCAGCCCCCTGCGGCCTAGCACAGATACGCAGTATTTT	CSPLRPSTDTQYF
.	TRBD1	TRBV11-2	13	TRBJ2-7	TGTGCCAGCAGCTCGGGACAGATCTACGAGCAGTACTTC	CASSSGQIYEQYF
once	.	TRBV20-1	15	TRBJ2-7	TGCAGTGCTAGCGGGTATGGCGAGCCTATCCACGAGCAGTACTTC	CSASGYGEPIHEQYF
many	.	TRBV29-1	13	TRBJ1-1	TGCAGCGTTTCGGAAGGGGGGAACACTGAAGCTTTCTTT	CSVSEGGNTEAFF
.	TRBD2	TRBV3-1	14	TRBJ2-1	TGTGCCAGCAGCCAAGGGGGAGGGTACAATGAGCAGTTCTTC	CASSQGGGYNEQFF
.	.	TRBV20-1	14	TRBJ2-3	TGCAGTGCTGAGCTTACTAGACCCACAGATACGCAGTATTTT	CSAELTRPTDTQYF
few	TRBD2	TRBV5-1	17	TRBJ2-7	TGCGCCAGCAGCTTGCGGCTAGCGGGCGCAATGTCCTACGAGCAGTACTTC	CASSLRLAGAMSYEQYF
.	.	TRBV11-1	19	TRBJ2-2	TGTGCCAGCAGACCCTACAGACCCCCACGTGCTTCGAACACCGGGGAGCTGTTTTTT	CASRPYRPPRASNTGELFF
.	.	TRBV7-7	14	TRBJ2-5	TGTGCTAGCAGCATTGGGACAAACCAAGAGACCCAGTACTTC	CASSIGTNQETQYF
many	TRBD1	TRBV20-1	14	TRBJ2-7	TGCAGTGCTTCTTCGGGACAGGCAGTGTACGAGCAGTACTTC	CSASSGQAVYEQYF
.	.	TRBV7-9	15	TRBJ2-5	TGTGCCAGCAGCCTAATGGGCAGAGCACAAGAGACCCAGTACTTC	CASSLMGRAQETQYF
many	.	TRBV12-3/TRBV12-4	13	TRBJ2-5	TGTGCCAGCAGTTCCACCTCAGGAGGGGGCCAGTACTTC	CASSSTSGGGQYF
.	.	TRBV20-1	15	TRBJ1-1	TGCAGTGCTCCCAACGGGCCTAAGGTGAACACTGAAGCTTTCTTT	CSAPNGPKVNTEAFF
few	.	TRBV29-1	15	TRBJ2-5	TGCAGCGTTGCGACGGAAGGACAGTTCCAAGAGACCCAGTACTTC	CSVATEGQFQETQYF